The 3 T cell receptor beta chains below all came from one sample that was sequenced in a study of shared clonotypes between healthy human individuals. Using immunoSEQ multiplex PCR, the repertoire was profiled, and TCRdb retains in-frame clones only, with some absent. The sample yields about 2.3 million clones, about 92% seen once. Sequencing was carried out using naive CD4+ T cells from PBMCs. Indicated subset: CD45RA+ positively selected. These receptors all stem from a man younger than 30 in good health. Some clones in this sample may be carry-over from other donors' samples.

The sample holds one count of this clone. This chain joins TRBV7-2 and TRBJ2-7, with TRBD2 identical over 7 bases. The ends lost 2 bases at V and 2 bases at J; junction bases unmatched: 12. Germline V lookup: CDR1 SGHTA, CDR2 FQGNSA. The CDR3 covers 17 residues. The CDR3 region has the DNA TGTGCCAGCAGCTTATTTGGCACGGCGGGAGCCCCCTACGAGCAGTACTTC. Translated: CASSLFGTAGAPYEQYF.

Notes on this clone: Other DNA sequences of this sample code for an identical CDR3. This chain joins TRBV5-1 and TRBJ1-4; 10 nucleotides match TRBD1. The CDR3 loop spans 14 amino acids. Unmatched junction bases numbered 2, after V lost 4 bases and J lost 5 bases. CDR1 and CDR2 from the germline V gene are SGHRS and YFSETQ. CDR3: CASSRDRGNEKLFF. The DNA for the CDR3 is TGCGCCAGCAGCAGGGACAGGGGCAATGAAAAACTGTTTTTT.

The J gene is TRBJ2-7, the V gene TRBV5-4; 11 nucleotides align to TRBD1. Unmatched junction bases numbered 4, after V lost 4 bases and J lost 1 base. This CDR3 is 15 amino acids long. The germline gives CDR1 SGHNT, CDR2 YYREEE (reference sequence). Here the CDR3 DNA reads TGTGCCAGCAGCGCCGGGACAGGGGGTTCCTACGAGCAGTACTTC. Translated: CASSAGTGGSYEQYF.